Shown below are 27 T cell receptor beta chains from a single sample sequenced in a study of early T cells in non-severe SARS-CoV-2 infection. TCRdb analysed the 5' RACE reads with MiXCR anew, one entry per CDR3 protein. The sample contains 45,000 to 55,000 distinct CDR3 sequences, 7% to 9% of which appear only once. Sequences were obtained from whole blood. The origin of the receptors is an adult who was a healthcare worker with PCR-confirmed SARS-CoV-2 infection or an uninfected control (not recorded which).

Ten or more counts support this clonotype. V usage is TRBV6-1 and J usage is TRBJ1-5; perhaps TRBD1 as D (5 bases). Per the germline V gene, CDR1 is MNHNS and CDR2 is SASEGT. Between the trimmed V and J ends, which lost 0 bases and 6 bases, there was a span of 9 bases. The CDR3 is 14 amino acids. The CDR3 sequence: CASSEAGGGQPQHF. CDR3 in DNA: TGTGCCAGCAGTGAAGCGGGGGGAGGTCAGCCCCAGCATTTT.

This chain uses TRBV2 with TRBJ1-1, with a possible D match to TRBD1 (6 bases). Trimming took 3 bases from V and 7 from J, leaving 12 bases between them. Germline lookup yields CDR1 SNHLY and CDR2 FYNNEI. CDR3 length: 13 amino acids. The chain's CDR3 is CASSDGGRLEAFF. For the CDR3, the DNA is TGTGCCAGCAGTGATGGGGGGCGGCTTGAAGCTTTCTTT.

This clonotype was seen repeatedly, ten times or more. The CDR3 reads CASSPRRSLGRLNTGELFF. In nucleotides, the CDR3 is TGTGCCAGCAGCCCGAGACGATCCTTAGGGCGGCTAAACACCGGGGAGCTGTTTTTT. V is TRBV3-1 and J is TRBJ2-2; unclear D gene. Germline-derived CDR1 and CDR2 are LGHDT and YNNKEL (reference sequence). V was trimmed by 4 bases and J by 2 bases, leaving 23 bases between them. The CDR3 totals 19 residues.

This chain uses TRBV6-6 with TRBJ2-5; D possibly corresponds to TRBD1 (6 bases). CDR3 size: 11 residues. From germline, CDR1 is MNHNY and CDR2 SVGAGI (reference sequence). With 6 bases removed from V and 4 bases from J, the gap between germline ends came to 6 bases. CDR3 sequence: CASRQGETQYF. CDR3 nucleotides: TGTGCCAGCAGACAGGGAGAGACCCAGTACTTC.

The table lists this clonotype with many counts. The V call is TRBV28, the J call TRBJ2-3; 8 bases are a match to TRBD2. From germline, CDR1 is MDHEN and CDR2 SYDVKM. The CDR3 is 16 residues long. Losses at the gene ends were 8 bases for V and 2 bases for J; bases not matched to a gene: 12. The CDR3 nucleotides read TGTGCCAGCTCCGGGGGGGATAAAGGACACACAGATACGCAGTATTTT. Amino acid sequence: CASSGGDKGHTDTQYF. Full variable domain (rest looked up from reference TRBV28 and TRBJ2-3): DVKVTQSSRYLVKRTGEKVFLECVQDMDHENMFWYRQDPGLGLRLIYFSYDVKMKEKGDIPEGYSVSREKKERFSLILESASTNQTSMYLCASSGGDKGHTDTQYFGPGTRLTVL.

This clonotype has more than one count but fewer than ten. The chain is built from TRBV20-1 and TRBJ2-7; 7 nucleotides align to TRBD1. The CDR3 extends over 17 amino acids. V lost 4 bases to trimming and J lost 3 bases; unmatched junction nucleotides: 18. Germline CDR1 reads DFQATT; CDR2 reads SNEGSKA (reference sequence). CDR3 bases: TGCAGTGCTATTAATCCAGGACAGGTCCGTCCGATCTACGAGCAGTACTTC. Translating it yields CSAINPGQVRPIYEQYF.

The chain is built from TRBV12-3 or TRBV12-4 and TRBJ2-5, with 9 bases matching TRBD1. V lost 5 bases, J lost 5 bases, and 9 bases stayed unmatched. CDR3 length equals 15 residues. The CDR3 sequence: CASSTGTGLGETQYF. The DNA of the CDR3 is TGTGCCAGCAGTACCGGGACAGGGCTTGGGGAGACCCAGTACTTC.

This clonotype showed up many times. This chain connects TRBV7-9 to TRBJ2-3, with 7 bases lining up with TRBD2. The V gene's germline CDR1 is SEHNR and CDR2 FQNEAQ (reference sequence). This CDR3 has 15 amino acids. J gave up 2 bases and V 3 bases, and 5 bases lay outside the gene matches. The CDR3 reads CASSFGGSSTDTQYF. For the CDR3, the DNA is TGTGCCAGCAGCTTCGGGGGGTCTTCCACAGATACGCAGTATTTT.

The chain links TRBV28 to TRBJ1-6; 9 nucleotides line up with TRBD1. V lost 6 bases and J lost 7; bases outside the gene matches: 10. The CDR3 totals 16 residues. The germline gives CDR1 MDHEN, CDR2 SYDVKM. The CDR3 here is CASSRPRTGVNSPLHF. Written as DNA, the CDR3 is TGTGCCAGCAGCCGCCCACGGACAGGGGTAAATTCACCCCTCCACTTT.

The V call is TRBV6-2 or TRBV6-3, the J call TRBJ2-7; maybe TRBD2 (6 bases). The V end was cut by 7 bases, the J end by 4 bases, with 14 bases between. Germline CDR1 MNHEY, CDR2 SVGEGT. The CDR3 sequence is 13 residues long. CDR3 sequence reads: CASTPGGGYEQYF. The CDR3 DNA reads TGTGCCAGCACACCCGGAGGAGGGTACGAGCAGTACTTC.

The DNA for the CDR3 is TGTGCCAGCAGTCCCCGGGACAGGGCCTTGGGTGAGCAGTACTTC. Translating it yields CASSPRDRALGEQYF. V gene TRBV27 combines with J gene TRBJ2-7; 9 positions match TRBD1. V lost 5 bases to trimming and J lost 7 bases; unmatched junction nucleotides: 12. Germline loops: CDR1 MNHEY, CDR2 SMNVEV (reference sequence). The CDR3 spans 15 residues.

This clonotype was detected ten times or more. This chain uses TRBV12-3 or TRBV12-4 with TRBJ2-1; tentative D call: TRBD2 (6 bases). This CDR3 is 16 amino acids long. Between the trimmed V and J ends, which lost 7 bases and 0 bases, there was a span of 16 bases. Written as DNA, the CDR3 is TGTGCCAGCACCGGTGGGGAGGAAAGCTCCTACAATGAGCAGTTCTTC. Its protein is CASTGGEESSYNEQFF.

This clonotype was seen only a few times. The chain combines TRBV12-3 or TRBV12-4 with TRBJ1-1; no firm D call. The CDR3 runs to 15 residues. The ends were cut back, 6 bases at V and 3 bases at J, with 17 bases in the middle. The CDR3 reads CASSPGPGRDTEAFF. CDR3 in DNA: TGTGCCAGCAGCCCCGGACCGGGAAGGGACACTGAAGCTTTCTTT.

This chain uses TRBV4-3 with TRBJ2-2, with D perhaps matching TRBD2 (6 bases). V lost 3 bases, J lost 2 bases, and 16 bases lay in between. Per germline, CDR1 LGHNA and CDR2 YSLEER. This CDR3 is built from 17 residues. The CDR3, as DNA: TGCGCCAGCAGCCACCTACTGGTGGGGGGTAACACCGGGGAGCTGTTTTTT. Translating gives CASSHLLVGGNTGELFF.

The chain carries TRBV5-5 and TRBJ2-7, with D tentatively TRBD1 (5 bases). The CDR3 is 15 residues long. Trimming shortened V by 2 bases and J by 1 base, and 13 bases separated the two germline ends. CDR1 is SGHKS and CDR2 is YYEKEE in the germline V gene (reference sequence). DNA for the CDR3: TGTGCCAGCAGCTTCTTCCCGGACATTTCCTACGAGCAGTACTTC. Translating it yields CASSFFPDISYEQYF.

The chain has TRBV18 and TRBJ2-5; the D is unclear. This CDR3 spans 13 amino acids. Germline V gene data show CDR1 as KGHSH and CDR2 as LQKENI. V was cut by 6 bases and J by 3 bases, with 11 bases left in between. CDR3 nucleotide sequence: TGTGCCAGCTCTCCAGACCTGGAAGAGACCCAGTACTTC. Residues: CASSPDLEETQYF.

The gene calls are TRBV6-5 and TRBJ1-6, with a tentative D call TRBD1 (5 bases). V dropped 7 bases and J dropped 0 bases, with 16 bases sitting between them. From germline, CDR1 is MNHEY and CDR2 SVGAGI. This CDR3 is built from 17 residues. CDR3 DNA sequence: TGTGCCAGCACCCACGGGGCAGCAAGCTCCTATAATTCACCCCTCCACTTT. Protein product: CASTHGAASSYNSPLHF.

This clonotype was detected ten times or more. The chain carries TRBV7-8 and TRBJ1-4; 7 bases agree with TRBD1. J gave up 5 bases and V 1 base, and 4 bases lay outside the gene matches. Germline loops: CDR1 SGHVS, CDR2 FQNEAQ. The CDR3 is 15 residues long. Written as DNA, the CDR3 is TGTGCCAGCAGCTTAGTATTGACAGGGAATGAAAAACTGTTTTTT. Translating gives CASSLVLTGNEKLFF.

This rearrangement joins TRBV5-1 to TRBJ2-3; 7 bases are a match to TRBD1. Germline loops: CDR1 SGHRS, CDR2 YFSETQ. V dropped 4 bases and J dropped 3; count of bases not matched to a gene: 5. The CDR3 runs to 14 residues. Here the CDR3 DNA reads TGCGCCAGCAGCCCAGGGGGAAAGACAGATACGCAGTATTTT. This codes for CASSPGGKTDTQYF.

Many counts were recorded for this clonotype. The chain is built from TRBV30 and TRBJ1-1; D perhaps matches TRBD1 (5 bases). Deletions cut 3 bases from V and 4 bases from J, with 9 bases between. The V gene's germline CDR1 is GTSNPN and CDR2 SVGIG (reference sequence). The CDR3 extends over 12 amino acids. CDR3 sequence reads: CAWSRQSTEAFF. As DNA, the CDR3 is TGTGCCTGGAGCCGACAGAGCACTGAAGCTTTCTTT.

This clonotype came up many times. The V and J genes are TRBV20-1 and TRBJ2-2; a weak D match, TRBD1 (6 bases). Germline CDR1 is DFQATT and CDR2 is SNEGSKA (reference sequence). There are 14 residues in the CDR3. Trimming took off 1 base at V and 6 bases at J, with 12 bases between the two ends. CDR3 in DNA: TGCAGTGCTAGAGTCACAGGGTTTCCCGGGGAGCTGTTTTTT. Its translation is CSARVTGFPGELFF.

There are many counts of this clonotype. This CDR3 is CASSQDEGVYYEQYF. Here the CDR3 DNA reads TGTGCCAGCAGCCAAGATGAGGGGGTCTACTACGAGCAGTACTTC. The J gene is TRBJ2-7, the V gene TRBV3-1; D might be TRBD1 (6 bases). The CDR3 totals 15 residues. V lost 0 bases and J lost 3, with 12 bases in between. Germline CDR1 is LGHDT and CDR2 is YNNKEL (reference sequence).

The chain has TRBV18 and TRBJ2-2; TRBD2 is a possible D gene (6 bases). The CDR3 length is 15 residues. V lost 3 bases, J lost 0 bases, and 8 bases lay in between. Germline CDR1 reads KGHSH; CDR2 reads LQKENI. Here the CDR3 reads CASSPGTSNTGELFF. The CDR3 bases are TGTGCCAGCTCACCGGGGACTTCGAACACCGGGGAGCTGTTTTTT.

Details on this clonotype: This may stem from a read error, because a much larger clone lies one nucleotide away. The chain uses TRBV14 and TRBJ2-1; D may be TRBD2 (7 bases). The CDR3 runs 16 residues. Germline V gene data show CDR1 as SGHDN and CDR2 as FVKESK. CDR3 in DNA: TGTGCCAGCAGCCAAGATTTGGGGGGGCCCAACAATGAGCAGCTCTTC. Translating gives CASSQDLGGPNNEQLF.

This clonotype was observed many times. V gene TRBV5-6 combines with J gene TRBJ2-4; no definite D call. The CDR3 totals 17 residues. Germline values: CDR1 SGHDT, CDR2 YYEEEE. Trimming took 0 bases from V and 3 from J, leaving 16 bases between them. CDR3 sequence reads: CASSLGRYDPSKNIQYF. DNA for the CDR3: TGTGCCAGCAGCTTGGGCAGGTACGACCCTAGCAAAAACATTCAGTACTTC. The full variable domain, with the rest looked up from reference TRBV5-6 and TRBJ2-4, is DAGVTQSPTHLIKTRGQQVTLRCSPKSGHDTVSWYQQALGQGPQFIFQYYEEEERQRGNFPDRFSGHQFPNYSSELNVNALLLGDSALYLCASSLGRYDPSKNIQYFGAGTRLSVL.

This clonotype has only a few counts. This rearrangement joins TRBV20-1 to TRBJ1-3; D remains unclear. This CDR3 region has 14 residues. CDR1 is DFQATT and CDR2 is SNEGSKA in the germline V gene (reference sequence). The V and J ends lost 2 bases and 4 bases respectively, with 12 bases between them. The CDR3 reads CSARPWNSGNTIYF. The CDR3 DNA reads TGCAGTGCTAGACCTTGGAATTCAGGAAACACCATATATTTT.

This clonotype was found a few times. The chain couples TRBV12-3 or TRBV12-4 to TRBJ2-3; 10 nucleotides match TRBD2. J was trimmed by 6 bases and V by 3 bases; bases with no gene match: 6. This CDR3 contains 15 residues. In DNA, the CDR3 is TGTGCCAGCAGTTTTCAAACTAGCGGGGTTGATACGCAGTATTTT. Encoded protein: CASSFQTSGVDTQYF.